This is a list of T cell receptor beta chains from one sample in a study of T cell responses to AZD1222 COVID-19 vaccine. Libraries were prepared by immunoSEQ multiplex PCR; TCRdb keeps only in-frame clonotypes and omits some of them. The sample has 90,000 to 120,000 clones; around 92% are singletons. The sequenced sample was peripheral blood, obtained 28 days after the second AZD1222 dose. Source of these receptors: an adult who received the AZD1222 COVID-19 vaccine. The CDR3 runs from the conserved cysteine through the conserved F or W. D genes are given only for firm matches. Clone size is stated in some rows and not others, as once, few, many or a class when expanded.

TRBJ2-7 TRBV27 TRBD2 . TGTGCCAGCAGTTCTTTGGGGGGGGAAAGCTCCTACGAGCAGTACTTC CASSSLGGESSYEQYF
TRBJ2-7 TRBV27 . . TGTGCCAGCAGTTTCGACGGAAACTACGAGCAGTACTTC CASSFDGNYEQYF
TRBJ2-1 TRBV11-2 TRBD2 . TGTGCCAGCAGCTTAATGCGGGAGTACACAATGAGGCAGTTCTTC CASSLMREYTMRQFF
TRBJ2-6 TRBV18 TRBD1 . TGTGCCAGCTTAAGGGACAGGGGTTTAAGGAGCTCTGGGGCCAACGTCCTGACTTTC CASLRDRGLRSSGANVLTF
TRBJ1-2 TRBV6-1 TRBD1 once TGTGCCAGCAGTGAAGCAGGGGGCTTCGGTGGCTACACCTTC CASSEAGGFGGYTF
TRBJ1-5 TRBV18 . . TGTGCCAGCTCACCACGGGACGCTGATAGCAATCAGCCCCAGCATTTT CASSPRDADSNQPQHF
TRBJ2-3 TRBV7-9 . . TGTGCCAGCAGCTTAACCCCACTCGGCACAGATACGCAGTATTTT CASSLTPLGTDTQYF
TRBJ2-1 TRBV7-9 TRBD2 . TGTGCCAGCAGCCTGAGGACTAGCGGGTTGAATGAGCAGTTCTTC CASSLRTSGLNEQFF
TRBJ1-6 TRBV4-1 . . TGCGCCAGCAGCCAAGAGGGCGGTACCATATATAATTCACCCCTCCACTTT CASSQEGGTIYNSPLHF
TRBJ2-1 TRBV20-1 . . TGCAGGGGAAGCCTGCATGAGCAGTTCTTC CRGSLHEQFF
TRBJ2-7 TRBV15 . . TGTGCCACCAGCGGTAGAGGGGACACCCTCTCCTACGAGCAGTACTTC CATSGRGDTLSYEQYF
TRBJ1-1 TRBV7-9 . few TGTGCCAGCAGCTTAGTTCTGGGGAGCACTGAAGCTTTCTTT CASSLVLGSTEAFF
TRBJ1-4 TRBV2 . . TGTGCCAGCAACGACGGGCAGGTGAATGAAAAACTGTTTTTT CASNDGQVNEKLFF
TRBJ1-3 TRBV28 . . TGTGCCAGCAGTTTTTCGCAGCCTCTATCTGGAAACACCATATATTTT CASSFSQPLSGNTIYF
TRBJ2-1 TRBV4-1 . . TGCGCCAGCAGCCAGCGACAGGCCAACTCCTACAATGAGCAGTTCTTC CASSQRQANSYNEQFF
TRBJ1-1 TRBV12-3/TRBV12-4 . . TGTGCCAGCAGTTCCCCTGGTCGCCCTGAAGCTTTCTTT CASSSPGRPEAFF
TRBJ1-6 TRBV6-5 TRBD1 . TGTGCCAGCAGACTTCTCGACAGGGGGAATTCACCCCTCCACTTT CASRLLDRGNSPLHF
TRBJ2-1 TRBV18 TRBD1 . TGTGCCAGCTCATCTACCGGGACAGGTAGTAATGAGCAGTTCTTC CASSSTGTGSNEQFF
TRBJ2-7 TRBV7-8 TRBD2 . TGTGCCAGCAGCTTCGGGCGGGAGGCCCCCTACGAGCAGTACTTC CASSFGREAPYEQYF
TRBJ1-1 TRBV15 . . TGTGCCACAGGGGACACCCTGAGGCTCATGAACACTGAAGCTTTCTTT CATGDTLRLMNTEAFF
TRBJ1-1 TRBV7-9 . . TGTGCCAGCAGCTTAGCGGGGGTGGGTGAAGCTTTCTTT CASSLAGVGEAFF
TRBJ2-7 TRBV2 . once TGTGCCAGCAGGGCTCTAGACTACGAGCAGTACTTC CASRALDYEQYF
TRBJ2-2 TRBV5-4 . . TGTGCCAGCAGACCGCCAGGGGAAACCGGGGAGCTGTTTTTT CASRPPGETGELFF
TRBJ2-2 TRBV4-1 . . TGCGCCAGCAGCCAAGGGACATCCCCCGGGGAGCTGTTTTTT CASSQGTSPGELFF
TRBJ1-1 TRBV6-2/TRBV6-3 . . TGTGCCAGCAGTTGGGGGACACCCTATACGACAGACATGAACACTGAAGCTTTCTTT CASSWGTPYTTDMNTEAFF
TRBJ2-1 TRBV2 . . TGTGCCAGTGTAGGGCTCAATGAGCAGTTCTTC CASVGLNEQFF
TRBJ1-1 TRBV12-2 . . TGTGCAAGTCGCTTAGCTGCATGGAACACTGAAGCTTTCTTT CASRLAAWNTEAFF
TRBJ1-5 TRBV12-5 . . TGTGCTAGTGCAGACACGTTAACTAGCAATCAGCCCCAGCATTTT CASADTLTSNQPQHF
TRBJ2-3 TRBV3-1/TRBV3-2 TRBD2 . TGTGCCAGCAGCCAGGTGCGGACTAGCGGGGTCACAGATACGCAGTATTTT CASSQVRTSGVTDTQYF
TRBJ1-6 TRBV27 . few TGTGCCAGCAGTTATGGGGCTTCACCCCTCCACTTT CASSYGASPLHF